These T cell receptor beta chains were read from a single sample in a study of cytomegalovirus exposure and HLA in healthy donors. Method: immunoSEQ multiplex PCR; TCRdb's copy keeps in-frame clones and lacks some. The top ten hold 2.5% to 3% of the sample, which has about 170,000 clones, 60% to 85% seen once. Sequences were obtained from PBMCs. These receptors originate from a woman between 50 and 59 years old in good health and CMV-seropositive. The CDR3 runs from the conserved cysteine through the conserved F or W. Fields, in order: CDR3 length, V gene, clone size, D gene, J gene, CDR3 DNA, CDR3 protein. The D gene is left open where the match is weak. The size field is filled for only some rows; it gives once, few, many or a size class.

14	TRBV5-1	NA	NA	TRBJ1-2	TGCGCCAGCAGCCCGCGGGTCCCCTCCTATGGCTACACCTTC	CASSPRVPSYGYTF
14	TRBV4-1	NA	NA	TRBJ2-7	TGCGCCAGCAGCCAAGCGGTTAGAAATTACGAGCAGTACTTC	CASSQAVRNYEQYF
15	TRBV7-3	NA	TRBD2	TRBJ2-1	TGTGCCAGCAGTTTAAGGGCGGGGGGCTACAATGAGCAGTTCTTC	CASSLRAGGYNEQFF
14	TRBV19	NA	TRBD1	TRBJ1-5	TGTGCCAGTATATCGGCGCAGGGGGATCAGCCCCAGCATTTT	CASISAQGDQPQHF
12	TRBV6-5	NA	TRBD2	TRBJ2-3	TGTGCCAGCAGCCGGGAGGGGACTCGGCAGTATTTT	CASSREGTRQYF
14	TRBV5-1	NA	NA	TRBJ1-1	TGCGCCAGCAGCTTGCCCACTAAGAACACTGAAGCTTTCTTT	CASSLPTKNTEAFF
15	TRBV29-1	few	NA	TRBJ1-2	TGCAGCGTTGAAAATTGGGGGGGCGCCGGGGATGGCTACACCTTC	CSVENWGGAGDGYTF
16	TRBV5-4	once	TRBD1	TRBJ2-5	TGTGCCAGCAGCCCGGGACAGGGGCGGGTTCAAGAGACCCAGTACTTC	CASSPGQGRVQETQYF
17	TRBV21-1	NA	NA	TRBJ2-7	TGTGCCAGCAGCAAAGGGGAGACGGGGGTTCCCTCCTACGAGCAGTACTTC	CASSKGETGVPSYEQYF
15	TRBV5-6	once	NA	TRBJ2-3	TGTGCCAGCAGCCGGGGGGGGACAGGCACAGATACGCAGTATTTT	CASSRGGTGTDTQYF
15	TRBV27	NA	NA	TRBJ1-2	TGTGCCAGCAGTCCCTCAGGGAAAGCTAACTATGGCTACACCTTC	CASSPSGKANYGYTF
13	TRBV5-1	NA	NA	TRBJ1-5	TGCGCCAGCAGCTTGGGCGAGAATCAGCCCCAGCATTTT	CASSLGENQPQHF
16	TRBV6-5	NA	NA	TRBJ1-2	TGTGCCAGCAGTTACTCGAGTGGCGGAGTTACCTATGGCTACACCTTC	CASSYSSGGVTYGYTF
13	TRBV27	NA	NA	TRBJ1-6	TGTGCCAGCGGCAGGGCCGATAATTCACCCCTCCACTTT	CASGRADNSPLHF
14	TRBV4-1	few	TRBD1	TRBJ2-7	TGCGCCAGCAGCCACGGGACAGGATCCTACGAGCAGTACTTC	CASSHGTGSYEQYF
20	TRBV5-1	NA	TRBD1	TRBJ2-2	TGCGCCAGCCGAACCCCCGGGGTCAACAGGGGGCGCGGAAACACCGGGGAGCTGTTTTTT	CASRTPGVNRGRGNTGELFF
14	TRBV27	NA	NA	TRBJ2-5	TGTGCCAGCAGTTTATGGCAGGGGCAAGAGACCCAGTACTTC	CASSLWQGQETQYF
13	TRBV5-1	NA	NA	TRBJ2-3	TGCGCCAGCAGCTTGTTGGGGGCGGGTACGCAGTATTTT	CASSLLGAGTQYF
16	TRBV7-7	many	NA	TRBJ2-2	TGTGCCAGCAGCCCATACCCACAGGGCAGCCCCGGGGAGCTGTTTTTT	CASSPYPQGSPGELFF
14	TRBV19	few	TRBD1	TRBJ1-1	TGTGCCAGTAGTCTCAGACAGGGCTATACTGAAGCTTTCTTT	CASSLRQGYTEAFF
13	TRBV10-1	NA	TRBD1	TRBJ2-7	TGCGCCAGCAGTCCACAGGGGTCCCGCGAGCAGTACTTC	CASSPQGSREQYF
19	TRBV10-2	NA	TRBD1	TRBJ1-1	TGCGCCAGCAGTGAGAGAGTGACAGGGGCCTTAGAAAGGAACACTGAAGCTTTCTTT	CASSERVTGALERNTEAFF
14	TRBV2	NA	TRBD1	TRBJ1-5	TGTGCCAGCAGACTCACAGGGGAAGGACAGCCCCAGCATTTT	CASRLTGEGQPQHF
13	TRBV7-6	NA	NA	TRBJ2-7	TGTGCCAGCAGCTTAGGAGAGAGGCAAGAGCAGTACTTC	CASSLGERQEQYF
15	TRBV9	few	NA	TRBJ1-5	TGTGCCAGCAGTTATGACGGGTATAGCAATCAGCCCCAGCATTTT	CASSYDGYSNQPQHF
14	TRBV13	NA	TRBD2	TRBJ2-5	TGTGCCAGCAGCTGGCGGGGGGGCCTAGAGACCCAGTACTTC	CASSWRGGLETQYF
13	TRBV25-1	few	NA	TRBJ1-2	TGTGCCAGCAGCCCCTCCGGGTCGGCTGGCTACACCTTC	CASSPSGSAGYTF
14	TRBV2	once	TRBD1	TRBJ1-2	TGTGCCAGCAGTGAAGGCGCCGGGACAGAGGACCGGGCCTTC	CASSEGAGTEDRAF
15	TRBV2	NA	NA	TRBJ1-2	TGTGCCAGCAGTGAAGGACAGGTCTTAGTTGGTGGCTACACCTTC	CASSEGQVLVGGYTF
16	TRBV30	NA	TRBD2	TRBJ2-1	TGTGCCTGGACCGCAAGAGGGACTAGCGGAGTCAATGAGCAGTTCTTC	CAWTARGTSGVNEQFF
15	TRBV7-9	NA	NA	TRBJ1-2	TGTGCCAGCAGCTGGCGGATTCTCCAGGGCTATGGCTACACCTTC	CASSWRILQGYGYTF
15	TRBV7-2	NA	NA	TRBJ2-6	TGTGCCAGCACCCTAGGGGGGGCCGGGGCCAACGTCCTGACTTTC	CASTLGGAGANVLTF
14	TRBV19	few	TRBD2	TRBJ2-1	TGTGCCAGTATGATTGCGGGGGGGAGAAATGAGCAGTTCTTC	CASMIAGGRNEQFF
19	TRBV4-2	NA	TRBD1	TRBJ2-1	TGTGCCAGCAGCCAAGAATCGGCGATTGGACAGGGGTTTGTCAATGAGCAGTTCTTC	CASSQESAIGQGFVNEQFF
16	TRBV27	many	TRBD2	TRBJ2-7	TGTGCCAGCAGTTTATTGGGAAGCGGGGGGGCCTACGAGCAGTACTTC	CASSLLGSGGAYEQYF
12	TRBV7-9	NA	NA	TRBJ2-7	TGTGCCAGCAGCAGGACTGTCTACGAGCAGTACTTC	CASSRTVYEQYF
15	TRBV2	NA	NA	TRBJ2-5	TGTGCCAGCAGCGCTCTAGCTCTAGGAGAAGAGACCCAGTACTTC	CASSALALGEETQYF
16	TRBV4-1	once	TRBD1	TRBJ2-3	TGCGCCAGCAGCCAAACCGGGACAGGGACCACAGATACGCAGTATTTT	CASSQTGTGTTDTQYF
18	TRBV5-6	NA	TRBD1	TRBJ1-2	TGTGCCAGCAGCTTGGTAGCGACAGGGCCGCTTTTTGACTATGGCTACACCTTC	CASSLVATGPLFDYGYTF
14	TRBV6-5	few	TRBD1	TRBJ2-7	TGTGCCAGCTCCCGGACAGGGGGCACCTACGAGCAGTACTTC	CASSRTGGTYEQYF
14	TRBV6-5	few	NA	TRBJ2-5	TGTGCCAGCAGGGGCGGGGGCTTGGCAGAGACCCAGTACTTC	CASRGGGLAETQYF
16	TRBV5-1	NA	TRBD2	TRBJ2-1	TGCGCCAGCAGCTTTGGGCCGGGAGGACCCTACAATGAGCAGTTCTTC	CASSFGPGGPYNEQFF
11	TRBV10-1	few	NA	TRBJ1-4	TGCGCCAGCGGGGCGCTAGAAAAACTGTTTTTT	CASGALEKLFF
15	TRBV5-1	NA	TRBD1	TRBJ2-5	TGCGCCAGCAGCCACCGGGACAGCGACAGCGAGACCCAGTACTTC	CASSHRDSDSETQYF
12	TRBV18	NA	NA	TRBJ2-7	TGTGCCAGCTCATCCTCTACCTACGAGCAGTACTTC	CASSSSTYEQYF
16	TRBV7-9	NA	TRBD1	TRBJ1-6	TGTGCCAGCAGCTCTACTGGACAGGGTCAAGGTTCACCCCTCCACTTT	CASSSTGQGQGSPLHF
13	TRBV5-1	NA	NA	TRBJ1-2	TGCGCCAGCAGCTTGGACGGGGAGTATGGCTACACCTTC	CASSLDGEYGYTF
14	TRBV10-3	NA	NA	TRBJ2-3	TGTGCCATCAGTGACTACAGGTTAGGGGATACGCAGTATTTT	CAISDYRLGDTQYF
14	TRBV2	NA	NA	TRBJ1-2	TGTGCCAGCAGTGCAGGAAGGTTTAACTATGGCTACACCTTC	CASSAGRFNYGYTF
14	TRBV5-1	NA	TRBD1	TRBJ1-4	TGCGCCAGCAGTCGGGGACAGGGAAGAGAAAAACTGTTTTTT	CASSRGQGREKLFF
12	TRBV6-6	few	NA	TRBJ1-2	TGTGCCAGCAGTACAGCTAACTATGGCTACACCTTC	CASSTANYGYTF
12	TRBV2	NA	NA	TRBJ2-7	TGTGCCAGCAGGTCGGACAGCTACGAGCAGTACTTC	CASRSDSYEQYF
15	TRBV2	NA	TRBD1	TRBJ2-1	TGTGCCAGCAGTGACCTTGTTCAGGGGGCTGGTGAGCAGTTCTTC	CASSDLVQGAGEQFF